This TCR beta chain was recovered during a study of vaccination effects on CD4 cells after COVID-19. Antigen-specific CD4+ T cells expanded by the ViraFEST assay with viral peptide pools were then sequenced. Once cultured for nine to ten days, the cells underwent separation to obtain CD4+ T cells. This person caught SARS-CoV-2 sometime from March to December 2020, and PCR testing confirmed the infection. Clones were read by immunoSEQ multiplex PCR, and TCRdb kept only the in-frame ones, dropping some. The profile shows roughly 25,000 clones, about three quarters of them singletons. As concerns this clone: The antigen is undetermined.

V shed 3 bases and J 6 bases; nucleotides not matched to a gene: 2. Germline V gene data show CDR1 as LNHDA and CDR2 as SQIVND (reference sequence). The CDR3 is 13 residues long. This specimen consisted of CD4+ T cells from PBMCs cultured with SARS-CoV-2 spike peptides, obtained before COVID-19 vaccination. The rearrangement links TRBV19 to TRBJ1-5; 7 positions match TRBD1. This receptor was identified in a human donor who had a prior SARS-CoV-2 infection. Here the CDR3 DNA reads TGTGCCAGTAGTATTCAGGGGGGTCAGCCCCAGCATTTT. Its translation: CASSIQGGQPQHF.